The rows below give T cell receptor beta chains drawn from one sample of a study of blood T cell repertoires in COVID-19. Only in-frame clones appear in the TCRdb table, and some are missing; sequencing was by immunoSEQ multiplex PCR. Among tens of thousands of clones listed, about 80% were seen once. Material for sequencing was peripheral blood. These receptors all come from a human donor in a cohort sampled during active COVID-19. The CDR3 runs from the conserved cysteine through the conserved F or W. The order of the fields is D gene, V gene, clone size, J gene, CDR3 length, CDR3 protein, CDR3 DNA. The D gene is left open where the match is weak. Expanded clones get a size class; other rows say once, few or many, or leave the size out.

TRBD2,TRBV7-8,-,TRBJ2-1,16,CASTGITSGVHNEQFF,TGTGCCAGCACCGGAATCACTAGCGGAGTCCACAATGAGCAGTTCTTC
-,TRBV6-5,-,TRBJ1-2,14,CASSYGQRFYGYTF,TGTGCCAGCAGTTACGGACAGCGCTTCTATGGCTACACCTTC
TRBD2,TRBV29-1,-,TRBJ2-1,17,CSVGGLAGGFLSNEQFF,TGCAGCGTTGGGGGACTAGCGGGAGGGTTTCTCTCAAATGAGCAGTTCTTC
TRBD1,TRBV7-2,-,TRBJ1-4,15,CASSSTPGTGAKLFF,TGTGCCAGCAGCTCAACTCCCGGGACAGGGGCCAAGCTGTTTTTT
TRBD1,TRBV14,once,TRBJ2-3,16,CASSQDSSQGADTQYF,TGTGCCAGCAGCCAAGATTCCAGCCAGGGGGCAGATACGCAGTATTTT
TRBD1,TRBV14,-,TRBJ2-2,15,CASSPRTGGTGELFF,TGTGCCAGCAGCCCCCGGACAGGGGGAACCGGGGAGCTGTTTTTT
TRBD2,TRBV6-5,-,TRBJ2-7,15,CASSRGAGGPHEQYF,TGTGCCAGCAGCCGGGGAGCGGGAGGGCCCCACGAGCAGTACTTC
-,TRBV23-1,-,TRBJ2-2,15,CASSQETVNTGELFF,TGCGCCAGCAGTCAAGAGACAGTGAACACCGGGGAGCTGTTTTTT
TRBD1,TRBV30,-,TRBJ2-1,16,CAWSPNGQVGYNEQFF,TGTGCCTGGAGTCCGAACGGACAGGTTGGGTACAATGAGCAGTTCTTC
TRBD2,TRBV9,-,TRBJ2-3,15,CASNNGGGFTDTQYF,TGTGCCAGCAACAACGGCGGGGGGTTCACAGATACGCAGTATTTT
-,TRBV28,-,TRBJ2-1,10,CASSQGSQFF,TGTGCCAGCAGCCAGGGATCTCAGTTCTTC
-,TRBV12-3/TRBV12-4,-,TRBJ1-5,13,CASSRGGGQPQHF,TGTGCCAGCAGCCGGGGTGGTGGCCAGCCCCAGCATTTT
TRBD2,TRBV6-2/TRBV6-3,-,TRBJ2-7,15,CASSRTSRGPYEQYF,TGTGCCAGCAGCAGGACTAGCCGTGGACCCTACGAGCAGTACTTC
-,TRBV24-1,-,TRBJ2-3,15,CATSDLQGNTDTQYF,TGTGCCACCAGTGATCTTCAGGGAAACACAGATACGCAGTATTTT
-,TRBV14,-,TRBJ2-2,15,CASSPLGRPTGELFF,TGTGCCAGCAGCCCCCTAGGGAGACCCACCGGGGAGCTGTTTTTT
TRBD2,TRBV6-5,-,TRBJ2-4,15,CASSPVTSGRNIQYF,TGTGCCAGCAGCCCCGTTACTAGCGGGAGAAACATTCAGTACTTC
TRBD1,TRBV3-1/TRBV3-2,-,TRBJ1-3,19,CASSPNRARDRMSLNTIYF,TGTGCCAGCAGCCCGAATCGTGCCCGGGACAGGATGTCACTTAACACCATATATTTT
-,TRBV11-2,-,TRBJ2-1,14,CASSLAGVIDEQFF,TGTGCCAGCAGCTTAGCGGGAGTTATAGATGAGCAGTTCTTC
TRBD2,TRBV3-1/TRBV3-2,-,TRBJ2-7,16,CASSLKGGLATYEQYF,TGTGCCAGCAGCCTAAAGGGAGGACTAGCTACCTACGAGCAGTACTTC
-,TRBV19,-,TRBJ1-4,14,CASSTAGSSEKLFF,TGTGCCAGTAGTACCGCAGGGTCGAGTGAAAAACTGTTTTTT
-,TRBV6-5,once,TRBJ2-2,15,CASSYTRRDTGELFF,TGTGCCAGCAGTTACACTAGAAGGGACACCGGGGAGCTGTTTTTT
-,TRBV6-5,-,TRBJ2-2,14,CASSYTGNTGELFF,TGTGCCAGCAGTTACACTGGGAACACCGGGGAGCTGTTTTTT
TRBD1,TRBV2,once,TRBJ1-5,14,CASSAGQNNQPQHF,TGTGCCAGCAGTGCGGGACAGAACAATCAGCCCCAGCATTTT
TRBD2,TRBV4-3,-,TRBJ2-5,16,CASSQDLAGGEETQYF,TGCGCCAGCAGCCAAGATCTAGCGGGAGGAGAGGAGACCCAGTACTTC
TRBD1,TRBV19,-,TRBJ1-4,16,CASSIRQGQGLEKLFF,TGTGCCAGTAGTATTCGACAGGGTCAGGGGTTGGAAAAACTGTTTTTT
-,TRBV27,-,TRBJ2-1,14,CASRGEGSYNEQFF,TGTGCCAGCAGAGGGGAAGGCTCCTACAATGAGCAGTTCTTC
-,TRBV27,few,TRBJ2-1,11,CASSRYNEQFF,TGTGCCAGCAGCAGGTACAATGAGCAGTTCTTC
-,TRBV28,-,TRBJ1-2,12,CASSITYYGYTF,TGTGCCAGCAGCATAACTTACTATGGCTACACCTTC
-,TRBV19,few,TRBJ2-1,12,CASSTINNEQFF,TGTGCCAGTAGTACTATAAACAATGAGCAGTTCTTC
TRBD1,TRBV9,-,TRBJ2-7,14,CASSVGTVKYEQYF,TGTGCCAGCAGCGTGGGGACAGTGAAATACGAGCAGTACTTC
TRBD2,TRBV6-1,-,TRBJ2-7,14,CASSEIAGAAEQYF,TGTGCCAGCAGTGAAATAGCGGGAGCGGCCGAGCAGTACTTC
TRBD2,TRBV5-4,-,TRBJ2-5,15,CASSSTTSGLRAQYF,TGTGCCAGCAGCTCAACTACTAGCGGGTTACGAGCCCAGTACTTC
-,TRBV5-1,-,TRBJ2-7,11,CASSDNYEQYF,TGCGCCAGCAGCGACAACTACGAGCAGTACTTC
TRBD1,TRBV7-2,-,TRBJ1-2,15,CASSLGGTGDYGYTF,TGTGCCAGCAGCTTAGGAGGGACAGGGGACTATGGCTACACCTTC
-,TRBV27,-,TRBJ2-2,14,CASSKTGPTGELFF,TGTGCCAGCAGCAAGACAGGCCCCACCGGGGAGCTGTTTTTT
-,TRBV6-6,-,TRBJ1-4,14,CASSYRAGQEKLFF,TGTGCCAGCAGTTACAGGGCAGGGCAAGAAAAACTGTTTTTT
-,TRBV27,many,TRBJ2-1,14,CASSLNRDSPQQFF,TGTGCCAGCAGCCTCAATCGGGACTCCCCACAGCAGTTCTTC
-,TRBV2,-,TRBJ2-1,15,CASIPREGKNNEQFF,TGTGCCAGCATACCGCGGGAAGGGAAGAACAATGAGCAGTTCTTC
TRBD1,TRBV27,-,TRBJ2-7,14,CASSLRTGGAEQYF,TGTGCCAGCAGTTTACGGACAGGGGGGGCCGAGCAGTACTTC
TRBD1,TRBV7-2,-,TRBJ2-1,14,CASSLRDRVDEQFF,TGTGCCAGCAGCTTACGGGACAGGGTCGATGAGCAGTTCTTC
TRBD2,TRBV11-1,-,TRBJ2-7,15,CASSSGLAGLDEQYF,TGTGCCAGCAGCTCAGGACTAGCGGGATTGGACGAGCAGTACTTC
TRBD2,TRBV28,-,TRBJ2-2,17,CASSLYGLAGGGGELFF,TGTGCCAGCAGTTTATACGGACTAGCGGGAGGGGGCGGGGAGCTGTTTTTT
-,TRBV28,-,TRBJ2-7,11,CASSSLFEQYF,TGTGCCAGCAGTTCCCTCTTCGAGCAGTACTTC
-,TRBV5-1,-,TRBJ2-6,17,CASSLGGGAGGANVLTF,TGCGCCAGCAGCTTGGGTGGGGGCGCGGGCGGGGCCAACGTCCTGACTTTC
TRBD1,TRBV18,once,TRBJ1-1,14,CASSPGQGGTEAFF,TGTGCCAGCTCACCGGGACAGGGGGGCACTGAAGCTTTCTTT
-,TRBV2,-,TRBJ2-5,15,CASSVGQTSGETQYF,TGTGCCAGCAGTGTAGGGCAGACTTCAGGGGAGACCCAGTACTTC
-,TRBV7-8,-,TRBJ1-3,16,CASSLSTGRRENTIYF,TGTGCCAGCAGCTTATCAACAGGGAGACGAGAAAACACCATATATTTT
TRBD2,TRBV15,-,TRBJ2-2,14,CATSRGGRAGELFF,TGTGCCACCAGCAGAGGAGGGAGGGCCGGGGAGCTGTTTTTT